These 26 T cell receptor beta chains were sequenced from one sample in a study of immune evolution from preneoplasia to lung adenocarcinoma. Assay: immunoSEQ multiplex PCR; the TCRdb copy retains only in-frame clones and omits some. The sample holds 7,500 to 10,000 clones; approximately 90% are singletons and the top ten take roughly 3%. The material sequenced was FFPE invasive lung adenocarcinoma tissue. Receptors originate from a person aged 65-85 years with invasive lung adenocarcinoma. Some clones in this sample may be carry-over from other donors' samples.

The chain links TRBV19 to TRBJ2-7; D could derive from TRBD1 or TRBD2 (5 bases each). Trimming took 5 bases from V and 1 from J, leaving 15 bases between them. Germline values: CDR1 LNHDA, CDR2 SQIVND (reference sequence). The CDR3 covers 15 residues. In nucleotides, the CDR3 is TGTGCCAGTAGTTCTCCCGGGACGGCATCCTACGAGCAGTACTTC. Amino acids: CASSSPGTASYEQYF.

The V gene is TRBV4-1, the J gene TRBJ2-7; TRBD2 aligns across 11 bases. The length of the CDR3 is 15 residues. Per germline, CDR1 MGHRA and CDR2 YSYEKL. J gave up 1 base and V 4 bases, and 3 bases lay outside the gene matches. The CDR3 bases are TGCGCCAGCAGCCTTAGACTAGCGGGATCCTACGAGCAGTACTTC. Encoded protein: CASSLRLAGSYEQYF.

The chain links TRBV7-6 to TRBJ2-7; tentative D call: TRBD2 (6 bases). Germline CDR1 reads SGHVS; CDR2 reads FNYEAQ. The CDR3 runs to 15 residues. V was trimmed by 4 bases and J by 1 base, leaving 14 bases between them. The CDR3 nucleotides are TGTGCCAGCAGCTCGCCGGGTCGGGGGTCCTACGAGCAGTACTTC. This sequence encodes CASSSPGRGSYEQYF.

This clone was picked up one time. The chain uses TRBV18 and TRBJ1-4, with 7 bases aligning to TRBD1. The CDR3 covers 14 residues. V lost 3 bases and J lost 6; bases outside the gene matches: 4. Germline V gene data show CDR1 as KGHSH and CDR2 as LQKENI. This chain's CDR3 is CASSPTGLDEKLFF. The DNA for the CDR3 is TGTGCCAGCTCACCGACAGGGTTGGATGAAAAACTGTTTTTT.

The gene calls are TRBV4-1 and TRBJ1-5; D is uncertain. Between the trimmed V and J ends, which lost 0 bases and 4 bases, there was a span of 13 bases. The V gene's germline CDR1 is MGHRA and CDR2 YSYEKL. This CDR3 comprises 16 residues. Written as DNA, the CDR3 is TGCGCCAGCAGCCAAGAGAGGTTGCACCCAAATCAGCCCCAGCATTTT. It codes for CASSQERLHPNQPQHF.

The rearrangement uses TRBV18 and TRBJ1-1; D remains ambiguous. Germline CDR1 is KGHSH and CDR2 is LQKENI. Trimming pared 3 bases from V and 6 bases from J, leaving 11 bases between. There are 13 residues in the CDR3. CDR3 residues: CASSPDQIAEAFF. The CDR3 DNA reads as TGTGCCAGCTCACCGGACCAGATTGCTGAAGCTTTCTTT.

The chain carries TRBV30 and TRBJ2-7; no clear D. V lost 0 bases and J 0 bases, leaving 9 bases between the germline ends. The CDR3 totals 14 residues. CDR1 and CDR2 from the germline V gene are GTSNPN and SVGIG (reference sequence). The chain's CDR3 is CAWSVHSPSYEQYF. The CDR3 DNA follows: TGTGCCTGGAGTGTACACTCACCCTCCTACGAGCAGTACTTC. Full variable domain (outside the CDR3, taken from reference TRBV30 and TRBJ2-7): SQTIHQWPATLVQPVGSPLSLECTVEGTSNPNLYWYRQAAGRGLQLLFYSVGIGQISSEVPQNLSASRPQDRQFILSSKKLLLSDSGFYLCAWSVHSPSYEQYFGPGTRLTVT.

The gene calls are TRBV7-2 and TRBJ2-7, with 8 bases identical to TRBD2. The V segment lost 0 bases and the J segment 5 bases; nucleotides outside the gene matches: 3. CDR3 size: 14 residues. Germline V gene sequence: CDR1 SGHTA, CDR2 FQGNSA. CDR3 in amino acids: CASSLAAGANEQYF. The CDR3 nucleotides are TGTGCCAGCAGCTTAGCAGCGGGGGCAAACGAGCAGTACTTC.

In its sample, this clone was seen once. The chain recombines TRBV4-2 with TRBJ1-2; 7 positions agree with TRBD1. This CDR3 contains 16 residues. Germline CDR1 LGHNA, CDR2 YNFKEQ. V trimming: 0 bases; J trimming: 4 bases; junction bases outside the gene matches: 8. CDR3 sequence reads: CASSQDLRGSGYGYTF. CDR3 nucleotides: TGTGCCAGCAGCCAAGACCTCAGGGGGTCCGGCTATGGCTACACCTTC.

The CDR3 is CASSLPLGTQYF. The DNA for the CDR3 is TGTGCCAGCAGCTTGCCGCTGGGTACGCAGTATTTT. The chain is built from TRBV5-6 and TRBJ2-3; D gene ambiguous. V was pared by 1 base and J by 8 bases, with 8 bases between. The CDR3 contains 12 residues. CDR1 is SGHDT, CDR2 YYEEEE, per germline.

CDR3 nucleotide sequence: TGTGCCAGCAGCCCCCTGGACAGGGGGAGTCCGTATTTT. This translates into CASSPLDRGSPYF. The chain joins TRBV9 to TRBJ2-3, with 10 nucleotides matching TRBD1. The CDR3 has 13 amino acids. Germline loops: CDR1 SGDLS, CDR2 YYNGEE. Unmatched junction bases numbered 10, after V lost 4 bases and J lost 14 bases.

The CDR3 bases are TGTGCCTGGCACATGAACACTGAAGCTTTCTTT. Translated: CAWHMNTEAFF. The V and J genes are TRBV30 and TRBJ1-1, with D uncertain. V was clipped by 5 bases and J by 0 bases, with 4 bases between them. Germline CDR1 and CDR2: GTSNPN and SVGIG (reference sequence). This CDR3 spans 11 amino acids.

The chain has TRBV18 and TRBJ2-1; D remains unclear. Trimming cost V 4 bases and J 5 bases, with 3 bases left between them. The CDR3 covers 11 residues. Germline lookup yields CDR1 KGHSH and CDR2 LQKENI. The CDR3 reads CASSRDNEQFF. CDR3 nucleotides: TGTGCCAGCTCACGAGACAATGAGCAGTTCTTC.

The chain is built from TRBV10-3 and TRBJ2-2; D remains unclear. Germline CDR1 and CDR2: ENHRY and SYGVKD. The V gene lost 4 bases and the J gene lost 0 bases, with 6 bases spanning the gap. CDR3 size: 14 residues. CDR3 residues: CAISAGANTGELFF. Written as DNA, the CDR3 is TGTGCCATCAGTGCTGGGGCGAACACCGGGGAGCTGTTTTTT.

This clone was picked up one time. J is TRBJ1-5 and V is TRBV20-1; D perhaps matches TRBD1 (5 bases). The CDR3 consists of 11 residues. Germline V gene lookup returns CDR1 DFQATT and CDR2 SNEGSKA (reference sequence). Trimming pared 7 bases from V and 5 bases from J, leaving 9 bases between. CDR3 DNA: TGCAGTGTACCGGGGGATCAGCCCCAGCATTTT. It encodes CSVPGDQPQHF.

The chain uses TRBV29-1 and TRBJ2-7; 10 nucleotides agree with TRBD1. CDR3 size: 14 residues. Germline V gene lookup returns CDR1 SQVTM and CDR2 ANQGSEA. V lost 7 bases and J lost 0; bases outside the gene matches: 6. CDR3 sequence: CSARQGAGSYEQYF. The CDR3 nucleotides read TGCAGCGCCAGACAGGGGGCCGGCTCCTACGAGCAGTACTTC.

This rearrangement joins TRBV21-1 to TRBJ1-1. TRBV21-1 is annotated as a pseudogene. There are 13 residues in the CDR3. DNA for the CDR3: TGTGCCAGCAGCCGGTTTAGGAACACTGAAGCTTTCTTT. It is translated as CASSRFRNTEAFF.

The rearrangement joins TRBV6-5 to TRBJ1-1, with D possibly being TRBD1 (5 bases). The germline gives CDR1 MNHEY, CDR2 SVGAGI. Trimming pared 6 bases from V and 7 bases from J, leaving 15 bases between. This CDR3 is built from 13 residues. The CDR3: CASRKLQDIEAFF. CDR3 in DNA: TGTGCCAGCAGAAAACTACAGGATATTGAAGCTTTCTTT.

The chain is built from TRBV7-3 and TRBJ2-2; 7 bases line up with TRBD2. Germline V gene sequence: CDR1 SGHTA, CDR2 FQGTGA. The V gene end was trimmed by 2 bases and the J gene end by 4 bases; junction bases not matched to a gene: 13. The CDR3 length is 18 residues. CDR3 sequence: CASSLLGPGGSRTGELFF. The CDR3 DNA sequence: TGTGCCAGCAGCTTACTCGGTCCTGGCGGGAGTCGCACCGGGGAGCTGTTTTTT.

In DNA form, the CDR3 reads TGTGCCAGCTCACCAAGGTTTTACTCTGGAAACACCATATATTTT. This translates into CASSPRFYSGNTIYF. The chain is built from TRBV18 and TRBJ1-3, with D uncertain. V lost 2 bases, J lost 0 bases, and 8 bases lay in between. The V gene's germline CDR1 is KGHSH and CDR2 LQKENI. This CDR3 comprises 15 residues.

V gene TRBV19 combines with J gene TRBJ1-1; D unclear. Germline values: CDR1 LNHDA, CDR2 SQIVND (reference sequence). The CDR3 covers 14 residues. With 8 bases removed from V and 0 bases from J, the gap between germline ends came to 13 bases. Here the CDR3 reads CASARVGMNTEAFF. The CDR3 DNA reads as TGTGCCAGTGCAAGGGTGGGTATGAACACTGAAGCTTTCTTT.

The genes are TRBV28 and TRBJ2-1; 7 bases map to TRBD2. The CDR3 is 14 residues long. Trimming removed 8 bases from V and 6 bases from J; junction bases left unmatched: 10. Germline CDR1 and CDR2: MDHEN and SYDVKM. The CDR3 is CASEGRESGNEQFF. In nucleotides, the CDR3 is TGTGCCAGCGAAGGGAGGGAGTCAGGCAATGAGCAGTTCTTC.

The chain has TRBV6-5 and TRBJ2-2, with unresolved D. V was cut by 5 bases and J by 6 bases, with 13 bases left in between. CDR1 is MNHEY, CDR2 SVGAGI, per germline. The CDR3 is 14 residues long. The CDR3 sequence: CASSTNSFAGELFF. The CDR3 nucleotides are TGTGCCAGCAGTACCAACAGTTTCGCCGGGGAGCTGTTTTTT.

The CDR3 bases are TGCGCCAGCAGCAGGGACCTCAATGAGCAGTTCTTC. This encodes CASSRDLNEQFF. The V gene is TRBV5-1, the J gene TRBJ2-1, with D perhaps matching TRBD1 or TRBD2 (5 bases each). The length of the CDR3 is 12 residues. Trimming took off 4 bases at V and 6 bases at J, with 8 bases between the two ends. The germline V gene has CDR1 SGHRS and CDR2 YFSETQ.

The DNA of the CDR3 is TGTGCCAGCAGCACCGGACAGGGTAGGGACTATGGCTACACCTTC. This gives the protein CASSTGQGRDYGYTF. This chain joins TRBV9 and TRBJ1-2, with 8 bases aligning to TRBD1. This CDR3 has 15 amino acids. CDR1 and CDR2 (germline): SGDLS, YYNGEE. V shed 4 bases and J 3 bases; nucleotides not matched to a gene: 8.

The chain uses TRBV7-6 and TRBJ2-3; 7 bases map to TRBD2. Per the germline V gene, CDR1 is SGHVS and CDR2 is FNYEAQ. V dropped 0 bases and J dropped 4; count of bases not matched to a gene: 10. The CDR3 is made up of 17 amino acids. The CDR3 DNA sequence: TGTGCCAGCAGCTTAGCTTATCCTGGGGGAGGGGCAGATACGCAGTATTTT. Its translation: CASSLAYPGGGADTQYF. The variable domain in full, with the rest retrieved from reference TRBV7-6 and TRBJ2-3, is GAGVSQSPRYKVTKRGQDVALRCDPISGHVSLYWYRQALGQGPEFLTYFNYEAQQDKSGLPNDRFSAERPEGSISTLTIQRTEQRDSAMYRCASSLAYPGGGADTQYFGPGTRLTVL.